This T cell receptor (beta chain) derives from a study of blood T cell repertoires in COVID-19. Study members were between about 18 and 95 years old and lived in approximately 25 US regions. Two negative PCRs, clearance, or symptom resolution were required of recovered Cohort 3 donors. Original processing notes: Reference gene primer amplification gave estimated nucleated cell counts. Assay: immunoSEQ multiplex PCR; the TCRdb copy retains only in-frame clones and omits some. The DNA was the basis for D and trimming; V, J and clone size are from that table. The sample yields approximately 220,000 clones, roughly 90% seen once. Trimming stripped 5 bases from V and 4 bases from J, with 8 bases between. The CDR3 is 12 amino acids. Germline V gene sequence: CDR1 SGHTA, CDR2 FQGNSA.

The gene calls are TRBV7-2 and TRBJ2-5; D is undetermined. The TCR comes from a woman under 40 who had recovered from COVID-19. Sequenced input: PBMCs or T cells enriched from blood (not recorded which). This chain's CDR3 is CASSPSRETQYF. CDR3 coding DNA: TGTGCCAGCAGCCCCTCCCGAGAGACCCAGTACTTC.